In its sample, the clone carrying this T cell receptor (beta chain) was seen a few times. Its antigen is unidentified. These data belong to a study of Graves' ophthalmopathy and Graves' hyperthyroidism. Study results and caveats: Ophthalmopathy could be told apart from stable hyperthyroidism by a 13-signature model (about 88% sensitivity, around 84% specificity). Blood shared most expanded thyroid clonotypes above 0.001 frequency.

RNA transcripts were the source from which TCR beta CDR3 regions were amplified. HTBI primers primed a first-round RT-PCR, and a second-round multiplex PCR followed. TCRdb independently ran MiXCR on the multiplex PCR reads; one entry per CDR3 protein. Seen here are 600,000 to 650,000 distinct CDR3 sequences, about 24% observed once, and the top ten hold around 6.5%. CDR1 is SGDLS, CDR2 YYNGEE, per germline. This CDR3 contains 17 residues. The trim removed 5 bases at V and 1 base at J, leaving 12 bases unmatched. A follow-up of 18 months without ophthalmopathy meant that hyperthyroidism was stable. Newly diagnosed hyperthyroidism donors, aged 18 to 65, duration under 2 months.

The chain couples TRBV9 to TRBJ1-2, with 9 nucleotides matching TRBD1. This receptor was identified in a woman between 18 and 29 years old with stable Graves' hyperthyroidism. Some clones in this sample may be carry-over from other donors' samples. The sample taken for sequencing was peripheral blood. The DNA for the CDR3 is TGTGCCAGCAGTGAACCCGGGACAGGGATGTATAACTATGGCTACACCTTC. Translated, it gives CASSEPGTGMYNYGYTF.